The TCR beta chain described here comes from a study of T cells after yellow fever vaccination (dated by TCRdb to 2018 to 2020). Context from the whole study: Libraries from fractions with low cell numbers were prepared with the SMART-Seq v4 Ultra Low Input RNA kit. Bulk TCR alpha and beta repertoires were sequenced longitudinally to track T-cell clones before and after primary and booster YFV17D yellow fever vaccination. The cohort comprised two healthy male donors, one aged 18 to 29 and one aged 30 to 40 years. Blood was collected at multiple timepoints before and after primary and secondary immunization, and bulk PBMC replicates and cell subsets were isolated.

Trimmed from V: 7 bases; trimmed from J: 5 bases; junction bases lacking a gene match: 8. Including the terminal cysteine and phenylalanine, the CDR3 comprises 14 residues. The sequence is cut down to CDR3 DNA, 42 bases in frame from base 1. The intended sense of this specimen's treatment or condition label: live attenuated yellow fever vaccine strain. At every blood-draw timepoint, two biological replicates of bulk PBMCs were collected. A standard Ficoll-Paque protocol was used to isolate PBMCs from peripheral blood. TriZol was used to extract RNA from bulk PBMCs, CD4 and CD8 fractions, and dextramer-positive and dextramer-negative fractions. TCR cDNA was synthesized by 5'RACE template switching, which introduced a universal primer site and unique molecular identifiers. Priming of cDNA synthesis was performed from both the TCR alpha and TCR beta constant segments. Library amplification used two PCR steps, and the second PCR step added sample barcodes and sequencing adapters. Sequencing of libraries was done on Illumina HiSeq 2500 (2x100 bp) or NovaSeq (2x150 bp). Per the authors' processing: Demultiplexing of reads and collapsing into UMI consensus sequences were performed with MIGEC, and V(D)J alignment was carried out with MiXCR. Vaccine-responding clonotypes were defined with edgeR using replicate PBMC samples, requiring FDR below 0.01 and a log2 fold change above 5 up to day 15. Each bulk clonotype was labeled CD4 or CD8 based on which sequenced repertoire, CD4 or CD8, contained the clonotype at higher abundance. TCRdb applied fastp at Q25 and MiXCR to the public reads, then kept only in-frame beta chains. A single entry per CDR3 protein holds the most common genes and DNA from its merged rows. The authors' filters were not applied to this entry. The sample data list just under 600,000 distinct CDR3 sequences, and roughly 12% of these were observed just once. The ten largest clones take up around 15% of the sample.

Findings and caveats that apply to the study as a whole: After the booster, most clones that had expanded after primary vaccination were detected again (about 97% of CD4 and around 88% of CD8), suggesting broad maintenance of memory. Because the study included only two donors, the extent to which the findings can be generalized is limited. Compared with the primary T-cell response, the secondary T-cell response was faster but weaker, reaching its peak on day 5 rather than on day 15. Because abundant contaminating clonotypes from the bulk population could be contained in FACS-sorted repertoires, computational filtering was required. A small fraction of clonotypes showed up in both the CD4 and CD8 compartments, probably as a result of convergent recombination.

This clonotype was counted only a few times. Its target antigen remains unknown. Base qualities were left out, and no much larger clone turns up one base away. The source is a man under 40 who received the YFV17D yellow fever vaccine. The rearranged segments are TRBV12-3 or TRBV12-4 and TRBJ2-7; 10 central nucleotides agree with TRBD2. The sequences come from PBMCs, collected on the day of the yellow fever booster vaccination. The DNA is as follows: TGTGCCAGCACCAAGCGGGAGGGCATCAACGAGCAGTACTTC. Its protein reads: CASTKREGINEQYF.